Listed below are T cell receptor beta chains from one sample, sequenced in a study of cytomegalovirus exposure and HLA in healthy donors. The assay was immunoSEQ multiplex PCR, and TCRdb's table has in-frame clones only and misses some. The sample holds roughly 98,000 clones; 76% are singletons and the top ten take 2%. Sequenced material: PBMCs. The source of these receptors is a man aged 35 to 55 in good health and CMV-seronegative. The CDR3 runs from the conserved cysteine through the conserved F or W. Fields, in order: D gene, clone size, V gene, J gene, CDR3 DNA, CDR3 protein. A D gene is named only where the DNA matches it firmly. Size tells how often a clone was seen (once, few, many) or the class of an expanded clone, and some rows leave it out.

D: TRBD1; size: once; V: TRBV4-1; J: TRBJ2-1; DNA: TGCGCCAGCAGCCGACAGGGTTGGGGTGAGCAGTTCTTC; CDR3: CASSRQGWGEQFF
D: TRBD2; size: NA; V: TRBV28; J: TRBJ2-5; DNA: TGTGCCAGCAGTTTATCAGCGGGGGGTTTAAAGACCCAGTACTTC; CDR3: CASSLSAGGLKTQYF
D: TRBD2; size: NA; V: TRBV5-1; J: TRBJ2-3; DNA: TGCGCCAGCAGCTTGATAGCGGGGGGTACTAGCACAGATACGCAGTATTTT; CDR3: CASSLIAGGTSTDTQYF
D: TRBD1; size: NA; V: TRBV9; J: TRBJ2-5; DNA: TGTGCCAGCAGCGACCTAGGGGGCGGAGAGACCCAGTACTTC; CDR3: CASSDLGGGETQYF
D: TRBD2; size: NA; V: TRBV2; J: TRBJ2-1; DNA: TGTGCCAGCAGTACGCCTAGCGGGAGTAGCCCCTACAATGAGCAGTTCTTC; CDR3: CASSTPSGSSPYNEQFF
D: TRBD1; size: NA; V: TRBV28; J: TRBJ1-5; DNA: TGTGCCAGCAGTTTAGACAGGGGGCTTTCGGGCAATCAGCCCCAGCATTTT; CDR3: CASSLDRGLSGNQPQHF
D: NA; size: few; V: TRBV7-9; J: TRBJ2-1; DNA: TGTGCCAGCAGCTCGAGTAACAATGAGCAGTTCTTC; CDR3: CASSSSNNEQFF
D: TRBD2; size: NA; V: TRBV2; J: TRBJ2-1; DNA: TGTGCCAGCAGGTCCCCGGGACTAGCGACCAATGAGCAGTTCTTC; CDR3: CASRSPGLATNEQFF
D: TRBD1; size: NA; V: TRBV7-7; J: TRBJ2-7; DNA: TGTGCCAGCAGCTTACGACAGGGGGGAAACTACGAGCAGTACTTC; CDR3: CASSLRQGGNYEQYF
D: NA; size: NA; V: TRBV6-5; J: TRBJ2-3; DNA: TGTGCCGTTCTAGCGCCTAGCACAGATACGCAGTATTTT; CDR3: CAVLAPSTDTQYF
D: NA; size: NA; V: TRBV21-1; J: TRBJ1-3; DNA: TGTGCCAGCAGCAAAGCGCACGGGAGGGGTACTCCTGGAAACACCATATATTTT; CDR3: CASSKAHGRGTPGNTIYF
D: TRBD2; size: few; V: TRBV4-1; J: TRBJ2-7; DNA: TGCGGCCTAGCGGCCACCTACGAGCAGTACTTC; CDR3: CGLAATYEQYF
D: TRBD1; size: NA; V: TRBV10-1; J: TRBJ1-1; DNA: TGCGCCAGCAGTGAGTCGCAAACCATCCCACAGGGGAGCACTGAAGCTTTCTTT; CDR3: CASSESQTIPQGSTEAFF
D: NA; size: NA; V: TRBV4-3; J: TRBJ2-7; DNA: TGCGCCAGCAGCCAAGATCCTTCAGGGGGGCCTTACGAGCAGTACTTC; CDR3: CASSQDPSGGPYEQYF
D: NA; size: NA; V: TRBV28; J: TRBJ2-7; DNA: TGTGCCAGCGCCGGCGGGGGCGCCTCCTACGAGCAGTACTTC; CDR3: CASAGGGASYEQYF
D: TRBD2; size: NA; V: TRBV9; J: TRBJ2-2; DNA: TGTGCCAGCAGCGTACTAGCGGGGGCGAACACCGGGGAGCTGTTTTTT; CDR3: CASSVLAGANTGELFF
D: NA; size: NA; V: TRBV27; J: TRBJ2-1; DNA: TGTGCCAGCAGTTTAAATCGGGGAATACATGAGCAGTTCTTC; CDR3: CASSLNRGIHEQFF
D: TRBD1; size: NA; V: TRBV6-5; J: TRBJ2-1; DNA: TGTGCCAGCAGGATGACAGGGGTCCCTGAGCAGTTCTTC; CDR3: CASRMTGVPEQFF
D: NA; size: NA; V: TRBV19; J: TRBJ2-3; DNA: TGTGCCAGTAGTATGCTTCTCGGGGGCACAGATACGCAGTATTTT; CDR3: CASSMLLGGTDTQYF
D: NA; size: few; V: TRBV19; J: TRBJ2-7; DNA: TGTGCCAGTAGTCAGGACAGCTACGAGCAGTACTTC; CDR3: CASSQDSYEQYF
D: NA; size: few; V: TRBV28; J: TRBJ2-7; DNA: TGTGCCAGCAGTTTAGGGGTGACAGGCCTCTCCTACGAGCAGTACTTC; CDR3: CASSLGVTGLSYEQYF
D: NA; size: NA; V: TRBV5-1; J: TRBJ2-2; DNA: TGCGCCAGCCTCCCCTTGCGGGGAACCGGGGAGCTGTTTTTT; CDR3: CASLPLRGTGELFF
D: NA; size: NA; V: TRBV6-1; J: TRBJ2-7; DNA: TGTGCCAGCACTCTCTACTACGAGCAGTACTTC; CDR3: CASTLYYEQYF
D: NA; size: NA; V: TRBV7-8; J: TRBJ2-7; DNA: TGTGCCAGCAGCTTATTCGACGGGAACTACGAGCAGTACTTC; CDR3: CASSLFDGNYEQYF
D: NA; size: NA; V: TRBV28; J: TRBJ2-6; DNA: TGTGCCAGCAGCAGCTCTGGGGCCAACGTCCTGACTTTC; CDR3: CASSSSGANVLTF
D: TRBD1; size: NA; V: TRBV5-1; J: TRBJ1-1; DNA: TGCGCCAGCAGCGCGCAGGGGGCATACACTGAAGCTTTCTTT; CDR3: CASSAQGAYTEAFF